These 13 T cell receptor beta chains were all obtained from the same sample, sequenced in a study of OX40 agonist ivuxolimab in advanced cancers. The table came from immunoSEQ multiplex PCR; TCRdb's copy has only in-frame clones and leaves some out. The repertoire has fewer than 80,000 clones, roughly 87% of them found once; the top ten carry over 3%. Sequenced material: CD4+ or CD8+ T cells sorted from blood, taken in a trial of the OX40 agonist ivuxolimab. Receptors were obtained from an adult with an advanced solid tumor such as melanoma, head and neck, liver or kidney cancer.

This clone was seen only once. The V call is TRBV11-2, the J call TRBJ1-1; D is undetermined. Trimming took off 4 bases at V and 5 bases at J, with 14 bases between the two ends. The CDR3 spans 14 residues. In germline, CDR1 is SGHAT, CDR2 FQNNGV. CDR3 loop: CASSSQAGWTEAFF. The DNA of the CDR3 is TGTGCCAGCAGCTCCCAAGCAGGTTGGACTGAAGCTTTCTTT. The entire variable domain, with the rest obtained from reference TRBV11-2 and TRBJ1-1, is as follows: EAGVAQSPRYKIIEKRQSVAFWCNPISGHATLYWYQQILGQGPKLLIQFQNNGVVDDSQLPKDRFSAERLKGVDSTLKIQPAKLEDSAVYLCASSSQAGWTEAFFGQGTRLTVV.

V and J are TRBV27 and TRBJ1-5, with 7 bases that match TRBD1. CDR1 and CDR2 from the germline V gene are MNHEY and SMNVEV (reference sequence). This CDR3 is 13 amino acids long. The trim removed 8 bases at V and 5 bases at J, leaving 6 bases unmatched. This chain's CDR3 is CASADRAYQPQHF. The CDR3 nucleotides are TGTGCCAGCGCAGACAGGGCCTATCAGCCCCAGCATTTT.

The chain links TRBV19 to TRBJ1-3; D ambiguous. Trimming shortened V by 1 base and J by 0 bases, and 7 bases separated the two germline ends. CDR1 is LNHDA, CDR2 SQIVND, per germline (reference sequence). There are 15 residues in the CDR3. This CDR3 reads CASSIAVLSGNTIYF. CDR3 nucleotides: TGTGCCAGTAGTATAGCAGTCCTCTCTGGAAACACCATATATTTT.

The genes are TRBV7-2 and TRBJ1-1; D might be TRBD1 (6 bases). In germline, CDR1 is SGHTA, CDR2 FQGNSA. V was pared by 5 bases and J by 1 base, with 14 bases between. The CDR3 length is 15 residues. CDR3 nucleotide sequence: TGTGCCAGCAGCGTGGGCGGGACACAGAACACTGAAGCTTTCTTT. Its translation: CASSVGGTQNTEAFF.

This clone occurred once. The V call is TRBV4-2, the J call TRBJ1-3; 10 nucleotides match TRBD1. The CDR3 covers 17 residues. The J segment lost 0 bases and the V segment lost 4 bases, leaving 6 bases of the junction unmatched. Germline CDR1 and CDR2: LGHNA and YNFKEQ. CDR3 nucleotides: TGTGCCAGCAGCCTCGGGACAGGGGCAAACTCTGGAAACACCATATATTTT. It yields the protein CASSLGTGANSGNTIYF.

V is TRBV14 and J is TRBJ1-3, with TRBD1 matching 7 bases. V shed 5 bases, J shed 4 bases, and the junction held 8 bases outside the gene matches. CDR1 and CDR2 from the germline V gene are SGHDN and FVKESK. CDR3 length: 15 residues. Here the CDR3 reads CASSSERGQGNTIYF. The CDR3 DNA sequence: TGTGCCAGCAGCTCTGAGAGGGGGCAAGGAAACACCATATATTTT.

This clone has just a few counts. The V and J genes are TRBV18 and TRBJ1-5; D unresolved. The CDR3 spans 13 residues. Germline CDR1 KGHSH, CDR2 LQKENI. V was shortened by 3 bases and J by 7 bases, with 10 bases between the two germline ends. The CDR3 nucleotides read TGTGCCAGCTCACCGGATCCGGCACAGCCCCAGCATTTT. As protein: CASSPDPAQPQHF.

This chain connects TRBV7-9 to TRBJ1-2; D possibly corresponds to TRBD1 (6 bases). CDR1 and CDR2 (germline): SEHNR, FQNEAQ (reference sequence). V was clipped by 6 bases and J by 6 bases, with 17 bases between them. The CDR3 is 14 residues long. CDR3 DNA: TGTGCCAGCAGTCGGGGGGCGCAGGGAGATGGCTACACCTTC. Amino acid sequence: CASSRGAQGDGYTF.

The rearrangement uses TRBV19 and TRBJ1-2; 7 nucleotides line up with TRBD1. Trimming cost V 10 bases and J 3 bases; bases outside gene matches: 8. The CDR3 runs 13 residues. Per germline, CDR1 LNHDA and CDR2 SQIVND (reference sequence). CDR3 nucleotide sequence: TGTGCCACCGGACAGGCCCAAGACTATGGCTACACCTTC. This translates into CATGQAQDYGYTF.

As for this clone: The junction departs from germline at one end; a sequencing error may be responsible. J is TRBJ2-7 and V is TRBV6-6, with D tentatively TRBD1 (5 bases). The V gene's germline CDR1 is MNHNY and CDR2 SVGAGI (reference sequence). The CDR3 runs to 10 residues. Here the CDR3 DNA reads TGTGCCAGCGGGGCCTATGAGCAGTACTTC. It translates to CASGAYEQYF.

The V gene is TRBV5-1, the J gene TRBJ2-3; D uncertain. Looked up from germline, CDR1 is SGHRS and CDR2 is YFSETQ. V was cut by 0 bases and J by 2 bases, with 7 bases left in between. There are 14 residues in the CDR3. The CDR3 reads CASSLGLLTDTQYF. As DNA, the CDR3 is TGCGCCAGCAGCTTGGGACTCCTCACAGATACGCAGTATTTT.

This chain connects TRBV5-1 to TRBJ2-5, with D perhaps matching TRBD2 (5 bases). In germline, CDR1 is SGHRS, CDR2 YFSETQ. There are 13 residues in the CDR3. Trimming stripped 2 bases from V and 5 bases from J, with 10 bases between. CDR3 nucleotide sequence: TGCGCCAGCAGCTTCGGGGTCCGGGAGACCCAGTACTTC. Translating it yields CASSFGVRETQYF.

The rearrangement links TRBV7-6 to TRBJ1-6, with D possibly TRBD1 on 5 matching bases. There are 15 residues in the CDR3. The germline V gene has CDR1 SGHVS and CDR2 FNYEAQ. V lost 5 bases and J 5 bases, leaving 13 bases between the germline ends. In DNA form, the CDR3 reads TGTGCCAGCAGCGTTGGACACGTAGATAATTCACCCCTCCACTTT. It specifies CASSVGHVDNSPLHF.